These 10 T cell receptor beta chains originate from one sample sequenced in a study of long-term antiretroviral therapy in people with HIV. Survey-level resolution applied to immunoSEQ assay v3.0. TCRdb keeps only in-frame clones here, not all; method: immunoSEQ multiplex PCR. Of about 21,000 clones detected, approximately 82% appear once; the ten largest clones hold 8% to 9%. Sequencing used unsorted PBMCs, obtained at the start of antiretroviral therapy. These receptors originate from a man aged 45-65 years with HIV.

The count of this clone is one. The rearrangement links TRBV28 to TRBJ1-3; 7 nucleotides line up with TRBD1. The V segment lost 7 bases and the J segment 0 bases; nucleotides outside the gene matches: 3. Per germline, CDR1 MDHEN and CDR2 SYDVKM. CDR3 length: 14 amino acids. The CDR3 loop reads CASKRDSSGNTIYF. The CDR3 DNA reads TGTGCCAGCAAGAGGGACAGCTCTGGAAACACCATATATTTT.

The chain is built from TRBV5-1 and TRBJ1-1, with D tentatively TRBD1 (6 bases). V lost 4 bases and J 11 bases, leaving 18 bases between the germline ends. The CDR3 totals 13 residues. The germline gives CDR1 SGHRS, CDR2 YFSETQ. The CDR3 reads CASSLDSERSAFF. The CDR3 nucleotides read TGCGCCAGCAGCCTGGACAGTGAGAGGAGCGCTTTCTTT.

The chain is built from TRBV4-1 and TRBJ2-2; 13 bases agree with TRBD2. The CDR3 is 20 residues long. V lost 3 bases to trimming and J lost 4 bases; unmatched junction nucleotides: 14. The germline CDR1 and CDR2 sequences are MGHRA and YSYEKL. The CDR3 DNA reads TGCGCCAGCAGCCAGAAGTCCAGAGGGACTAGCGGGATTGGCACCGGGGAGCTGTTTTTT. Amino acid sequence: CASSQKSRGTSGIGTGELFF.

J is TRBJ1-5 and V is TRBV28, with 8 bases identical to TRBD1. The V gene end was trimmed by 10 bases and the J gene end by 5 bases; junction bases not matched to a gene: 7. In germline, CDR1 is MDHEN, CDR2 SYDVKM. The CDR3 extends over 13 amino acids. In nucleotides, the CDR3 is TGTGCCACTGCACCGACAGGGGATCAGCCCCAGCATTTT. This encodes CATAPTGDQPQHF. The whole variable domain, remainder taken from reference TRBV28 and TRBJ1-5, is DVKVTQSSRYLVKRTGEKVFLECVQDMDHENMFWYRQDPGLGLRLIYFSYDVKMKEKGDIPEGYSVSREKKERFSLILESASTNQTSMYLCATAPTGDQPQHFGDGTRLSIL.

J is TRBJ1-1 and V is TRBV29-1; a possible D gene is TRBD1 (6 bases). V lost 7 bases and J lost 4, with 10 bases in between. Germline values: CDR1 SQVTM, CDR2 ANQGSEA. CDR3 length equals 11 residues. The CDR3 DNA reads as TGCAGCGGGGGGGCGGGCACTGAAGCTTTCTTT. As protein: CSGGAGTEAFF.

This chain connects TRBV7-2 to TRBJ1-2; TRBD1 matches 9 bases. CDR3 length: 16 amino acids. Germline trimming cut 6 bases from V and 5 bases from J; bases unmatched to any gene: 13. The germline CDR1 and CDR2 sequences are SGHTA and FQGNSA. Here the CDR3 reads CASRLDLGTGFYGYTF. The CDR3 region has the DNA TGTGCCAGCAGATTGGACCTCGGGACAGGGTTTTATGGCTACACCTTC.

The rearrangement links TRBV6-4 to TRBJ1-2, with 11 positions matching TRBD1. The CDR3 covers 15 residues. Germline V lookup: CDR1 MRHNA, CDR2 SNTAGT. V lost 5 bases to trimming and J lost 5 bases; unmatched junction nucleotides: 7. Here the CDR3 reads CASSREGQGAYGYTF. CDR3 bases: TGTGCCAGCAGTAGGGAAGGACAGGGGGCATATGGCTACACCTTC.

The gene calls are TRBV11-3 and TRBJ2-7, with TRBD2 as a possible D gene (6 bases). With 0 bases removed from V and 5 bases from J, the gap between germline ends came to 17 bases. The CDR3 extends over 16 amino acids. The germline CDR1 and CDR2 sequences are SGHNT and YENEEA. The CDR3 loop reads CASSLDRRGSVNEQYF. Written as DNA, the CDR3 is TGTGCCAGCAGCTTAGATCGGAGGGGATCTGTAAACGAGCAGTACTTC.

The V call is TRBV11-2, the J call TRBJ2-7, with D unresolved. The CDR3 covers 15 residues. V shed 1 base and J shed 2 bases, with 12 bases lying between them. Germline V lookup: CDR1 SGHAT, CDR2 FQNNGV. The CDR3 protein is CASSLGSGLAYEQYF. DNA for the CDR3: TGTGCCAGCAGCTTAGGATCCGGGCTGGCCTACGAGCAGTACTTC.

This clone was found once. The chain joins TRBV29-1 to TRBJ2-1, with 7 bases that match TRBD1. The CDR3 covers 15 residues. Germline CDR1 SQVTM, CDR2 ANQGSEA. Germline trimming cut 6 bases from V and 0 bases from J; bases unmatched to any gene: 8. The CDR3 protein is CSVKDRVVSYNEQFF. The CDR3, as DNA: TGCAGCGTCAAAGACAGGGTAGTCTCCTACAATGAGCAGTTCTTC.